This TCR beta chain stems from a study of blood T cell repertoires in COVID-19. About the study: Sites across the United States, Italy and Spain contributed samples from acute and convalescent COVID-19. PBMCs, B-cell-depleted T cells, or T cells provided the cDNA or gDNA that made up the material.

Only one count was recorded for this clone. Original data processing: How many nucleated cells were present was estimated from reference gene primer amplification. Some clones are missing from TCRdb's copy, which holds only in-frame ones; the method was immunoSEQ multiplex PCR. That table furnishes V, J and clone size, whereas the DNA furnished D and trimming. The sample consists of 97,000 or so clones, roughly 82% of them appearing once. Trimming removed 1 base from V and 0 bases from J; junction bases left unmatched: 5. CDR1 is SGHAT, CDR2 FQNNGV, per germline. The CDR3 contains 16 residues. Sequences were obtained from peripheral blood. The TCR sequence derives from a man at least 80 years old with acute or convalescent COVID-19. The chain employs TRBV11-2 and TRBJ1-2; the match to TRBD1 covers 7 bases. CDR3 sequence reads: CASSLGPGTANYGYTF. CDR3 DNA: TGTGCCAGCAGCTTAGGACCGGGGACAGCTAACTATGGCTACACCTTC.